What follows are 16 T cell receptor beta chains derived from one specimen sequenced in a study of OX40 agonist ivuxolimab in advanced cancers. The repertoire was sequenced with immunoSEQ multiplex PCR; TCRdb's copy has only in-frame clones and lacks some. The sample comprises some 50,000 clones, about 93% of which are singletons, and roughly 9.6% rests with the top ten. The specimen comprised CD4+ or CD8+ T cells sorted from blood, sampled in a trial of the OX40 agonist ivuxolimab. These receptors all stem from an adult with an advanced solid tumor such as melanoma, head and neck, liver or kidney cancer.

The chain couples TRBV11-2 to TRBJ2-2; TRBD2 matches at 11 bases. V dropped 5 bases and J dropped 3; count of bases not matched to a gene: 8. This CDR3 is 17 amino acids long. The germline V gene has CDR1 SGHAT and CDR2 FQNNGV. The CDR3 here is CASSHLGLADYTGELFF. The CDR3 region has the DNA TGTGCCAGCAGCCACCTGGGACTAGCGGACTACACCGGGGAGCTGTTTTTT.

The chain links TRBV9 to TRBJ2-5; no reliable D call. From germline, CDR1 is SGDLS and CDR2 YYNGEE. V shed 0 bases and J shed 7 bases, with 13 bases lying between them. The CDR3 covers 14 residues. The CDR3 is CASSVEVSFGTQYF. In DNA form, the CDR3 reads TGTGCCAGCAGCGTAGAGGTATCCTTTGGGACCCAGTACTTC.

The chain combines TRBV7-9 with TRBJ1-1; D uncertain. The CDR3 consists of 15 residues. Germline-derived CDR1 and CDR2 are SEHNR and FQNEAQ (reference sequence). Trimming removed 1 base from V and 4 bases from J, with 13 bases in between. The CDR3 is CASSLGMGSGTEAFF. For the CDR3, the DNA is TGTGCCAGCAGCTTAGGTATGGGATCGGGCACTGAAGCTTTCTTT.

The V and J genes are TRBV6-1 and TRBJ1-3; 11 positions agree with TRBD1. The ends lost 4 bases at V and 1 base at J; junction bases unmatched: 6. Germline CDR1 is MNHNS and CDR2 is SASEGT. The CDR3 has 17 amino acids. The CDR3 protein is CASSARRDRGSGNTIYF. The CDR3 coding sequence is TGTGCCAGCAGTGCGCGCCGGGACAGGGGGTCTGGAAACACCATATATTTT.

The V call is TRBV5-1, the J call TRBJ2-2, with 7 bases identical to TRBD1. The CDR3 covers 14 residues. Unmatched junction bases numbered 7, after V lost 5 bases and J lost 6 bases. The germline gives CDR1 SGHRS, CDR2 YFSETQ. Written as DNA, the CDR3 is TGCGCCAGCAGGGATGACAGGGTACCCGGGGAGCTGTTTTTT. Protein: CASRDDRVPGELFF. The full variable domain, completed using reference TRBV5-1 and TRBJ2-2, is KAGVTQTPRYLIKTRGQQVTLSCSPISGHRSVSWYQQTPGQGLQFLFEYFSETQRNKGNFPGRFSGRQFSNSRSEMNVSTLELGDSALYLCASRDDRVPGELFFGEGSRLTVL.

The CDR3 sequence: CASGAEQFF. The CDR3 DNA is TGTGCTTCCGGGGCTGAGCAGTTCTTC. The chain uses TRBV27 and TRBJ2-1; D tentatively fits TRBD1 or TRBD2 (5 bases each). The CDR3 contains 9 residues. Germline V CDR1 and CDR2: MNHEY, SMNVEV (reference sequence).

Only one count was recorded for this clone. The chain couples TRBV9 to TRBJ2-5, with a tentative D call TRBD2 (5 bases). V lost 3 bases and J 1 base, leaving 13 bases between the germline ends. The CDR3 loop spans 15 amino acids. CDR1 is SGDLS and CDR2 is YYNGEE in the germline V gene. The CDR3 DNA reads TGTGCCAGCAGCGCCGGAGGCGGTTTCCAAGAGACCCAGTACTTC. It encodes CASSAGGGFQETQYF.

This chain connects TRBV13 to TRBJ2-1; 7 bases are a match to TRBD1. The CDR3 length is 14 residues. In germline, CDR1 is PRHDT, CDR2 FYEKMQ (reference sequence). J was trimmed by 6 bases and V by 6 bases; bases with no gene match: 8. The CDR3 sequence: CASSFRGNVNEQFF. CDR3 DNA: TGTGCCAGCAGTTTCAGGGGGAACGTCAATGAGCAGTTCTTC. The complete variable domain, with remaining parts taken from reference TRBV13 and TRBJ2-1, reads AAGVIQSPRHLIKEKRETATLKCYPIPRHDTVYWYQQGPGQDPQFLISFYEKMQSDKGSIPDRFSAQQFSDYHSELNMSSLELGDSALYFCASSFRGNVNEQFFGPGTRLTVL.

This clone was found once. The rearrangement uses TRBV5-8 and TRBJ2-7, with D uncertain. This CDR3 comprises 11 residues. CDR1 and CDR2 (germline): SGHTS, YDEGEE. V was trimmed by 2 bases and J by 5 bases, leaving 5 bases between them. CDR3 sequence (DNA): TGTGCCAGCAGCTTTGGTAACGAGCAGTACTTC. This codes for CASSFGNEQYF.

The chain links TRBV7-3 to TRBJ2-5; possibly TRBD1 for D (6 bases). With the DNA end fitting TRBJ2-7 better, the J assignment may be wrong. The CDR3 is 13 amino acids. Germline loops: CDR1 SGHTA, CDR2 FQGTGA. The chain's CDR3 is CASSFGDNYEQYF. The CDR3 DNA reads as TGTGCCAGCAGCTTCGGGGACAATTACGAGCAGTACTTC.

The CDR3 reads CASSTLYRTDSYEQYF. The CDR3 DNA sequence: TGTGCCAGCAGCACCCTTTATAGGACCGATTCCTACGAGCAGTACTTC. The genes are TRBV7-9 and TRBJ2-7; no definite D call. This CDR3 region has 16 residues. Germline V gene lookup returns CDR1 SEHNR and CDR2 FQNEAQ (reference sequence). Trimming took 5 bases from V and 1 from J, leaving 18 bases between them. Filled out from reference TRBV7-9 and TRBJ2-7, the complete variable domain reads DTGVSQNPRHKITKRGQNVTFRCDPISEHNRLYWYRQTLGQGPEFLTYFQNEAQLEKSRLLSDRFSAERPKGSFSTLEIQRTEQGDSAMYLCASSTLYRTDSYEQYFGPGTRLTVT.

This clone appeared once. The chain is built from TRBV7-9 and TRBJ1-1; 8 nucleotides align to TRBD1. The germline gives CDR1 SEHNR, CDR2 FQNEAQ (reference sequence). The J segment lost 4 bases and the V segment lost 6 bases, leaving 7 bases of the junction unmatched. The CDR3 loop spans 14 amino acids. The CDR3 DNA reads as TGTGCCAGCAGTCTTGACAGGGGTATCACTGAAGCTTTCTTT. It yields the protein CASSLDRGITEAFF.

The V gene is TRBV4-1, the J gene TRBJ2-7; the D gene is possibly TRBD1 (5 bases). Trimming took 1 base from V and 6 from J, leaving 10 bases between them. From germline, CDR1 is MGHRA and CDR2 YSYEKL. The CDR3 covers 13 residues. The CDR3 DNA sequence: TGCGCCAGCAGCCAAGGCGGACATGTCGAGCAGTACTTC. Translating gives CASSQGGHVEQYF.

V is TRBV4-3 and J is TRBJ2-3, with a weak D call TRBD1 (6 bases). The CDR3 runs 16 residues. The ends were cut back, 2 bases at V and 1 base at J, with 13 bases in the middle. CDR1 is LGHNA and CDR2 is YSLEER in the germline V gene. The CDR3, as DNA: TGCGCCAGCAGCCAAATACAGGGTAGGGGCACAGATACGCAGTATTTT. Its protein is CASSQIQGRGTDTQYF.

The chain joins TRBV6-6 to TRBJ1-5, with no clear D. Trimming left V 4 bases short and J 0 bases short, with 7 bases between. Germline CDR1 is MNHNY and CDR2 is SVGAGI (reference sequence). The CDR3 has 14 residues. CDR3 sequence: CASSLSDSNQPQHF. CDR3 nucleotides: TGTGCCAGCAGTTTAAGCGATAGCAATCAGCCCCAGCATTTT.

This chain connects TRBV7-3 to TRBJ2-3; 10 bases are shared with TRBD2. Losses at the gene ends were 5 bases for V and 7 bases for J; bases not matched to a gene: 15. The germline CDR1 and CDR2 sequences are SGHTA and FQGTGA. The CDR3 extends over 17 amino acids. CDR3 DNA sequence: TGTGCCAGCAGCCCCACGGAGGGACTAGCGCCTTCGAATACGCAGTATTTT. Residues: CASSPTEGLAPSNTQYF.